Each of the 28 T cell receptor beta chains below was sequenced from the same sample in a study of post-analysis software for immune sequencing data. Unique molecular identifiers tagged the TCR beta cDNA libraries. MiXCR, run by TCRdb on the PCR reads, gives a single entry per CDR3 protein. The repertoire holds about 200,000 distinct CDR3 sequences, with 25% to 30% as singletons. The antigens of these receptors remain unknown. Findings of the study overall: When patients were compared with controls, five TRBV segments were more frequent, TRBV5-6, TRBV5-1 and TRBV20-1 among them.

The sample comprised blood. These receptors were taken from a girl under 18 with multiple sclerosis.

At least ten counts were recorded for this clonotype. The chain links TRBV9 to TRBJ2-7, with D possibly being TRBD2 (6 bases). The germline V gene has CDR1 SGDLS and CDR2 YYNGEE. This CDR3 region has 14 residues. Deletions cut 0 bases from V and 2 bases from J, with 9 bases between. Here the CDR3 reads CASSVGAGPYEQYF. Here the CDR3 DNA reads TGTGCCAGCAGCGTAGGAGCGGGTCCCTACGAGCAGTACTTC.

The chain is built from TRBV3-1 and TRBJ2-7, with 8 bases aligning to TRBD2. This CDR3 has 15 residues. CDR1 is LGHDT, CDR2 YNNKEL, per germline (reference sequence). Germline trimming cut 6 bases from V and 2 bases from J; bases unmatched to any gene: 9. CDR3 amino acids: CASSHLAGQTYEQYF. CDR3 bases: TGTGCCAGCAGTCACCTAGCGGGTCAAACCTACGAGCAGTACTTC.

This clonotype was found a few times. The J gene is TRBJ1-1, the V gene TRBV7-9; D perhaps matches TRBD1 (5 bases). The V end lost 4 bases, the J end lost 8 bases, and 14 bases lay between the germline ends. Germline V gene sequence: CDR1 SEHNR, CDR2 FQNEAQ (reference sequence). The CDR3 sequence is 13 residues long. CDR3 protein: CASSWGSGREAFF. The CDR3, as DNA: TGTGCCAGCAGCTGGGGGTCGGGCCGCGAAGCTTTCTTT. Combining the CDR3 with reference TRBV7-9 and TRBJ1-1 gives the whole variable domain DTGVSQNPRHKITKRGQNVTFRCDPISEHNRLYWYRQTLGQGPEFLTYFQNEAQLEKSRLLSDRFSAERPKGSFSTLEIQRTEQGDSAMYLCASSWGSGREAFFGQGTRLTVV.

The chain has TRBV28 and TRBJ2-1, with a weak D call TRBD1 (6 bases). Germline loops: CDR1 MDHEN, CDR2 SYDVKM. Trimming took off 5 bases at V and 2 bases at J, with 13 bases between the two ends. CDR3 length equals 15 residues. The CDR3 protein is CASSLTGWPYNEQFF. CDR3 DNA: TGTGCCAGCAGTCTTACAGGGTGGCCCTACAATGAGCAGTTCTTC. Complete variable domain (other parts from reference TRBV28 and TRBJ2-1): DVKVTQSSRYLVKRTGEKVFLECVQDMDHENMFWYRQDPGLGLRLIYFSYDVKMKEKGDIPEGYSVSREKKERFSLILESASTNQTSMYLCASSLTGWPYNEQFFGPGTRLTVL.

Concerning this clonotype itself: A much larger clone lies a single base off, so this may be a read error. The chain has TRBV10-3 and TRBJ2-1; TRBD2 aligns across 10 bases. The CDR3 contains 15 residues. Per the germline V gene, CDR1 is ENHRY and CDR2 is SYGVKD. For the CDR3, the DNA is TGTGCCATCCGGCTTAGCGGGGGGCCCTACAGTGAGCAGTTCTTC. Its protein is CAIRLSGGPYSEQFF.

This clonotype was seen at least ten times. The rearrangement links TRBV15 to TRBJ2-7, with TRBD2 identical over 9 bases. The CDR3 has 16 amino acids. Germline assignment: CDR1 LNHNV and CDR2 YYDKDF (reference sequence). The trim removed 0 bases at V and 0 bases at J, leaving 3 bases unmatched. The CDR3 sequence: CATSREGAGGSYEQYF. Here the CDR3 DNA reads TGTGCCACCAGCAGAGAAGGAGCGGGGGGCTCCTACGAGCAGTACTTC.

In its sample, this clonotype was seen a few times. The chain carries TRBV7-2 and TRBJ2-1, with 13 positions matching TRBD2. The CDR3 loop spans 16 amino acids. From germline, CDR1 is SGHTA and CDR2 FQGNSA. V was pared by 5 bases and J by 8 bases, with 9 bases of the junction left unmatched. The CDR3 DNA sequence: TGTGCCAGCAGCCCCCGGACTAGCGGGAGATCGCATGAGCAGTTCTTC. Translated, it gives CASSPRTSGRSHEQFF.

As concerns this clonotype: Sequence at one end of the junction differs from germline and may be a read error. The J gene is TRBJ1-5, the V gene TRBV27; D is undetermined. In germline, CDR1 is MNHEY, CDR2 SMNVEV (reference sequence). The length of the CDR3 is 15 residues. CDR3 sequence reads: CAGSLSGSGNQPQHF. The CDR3 DNA reads TGTGCCGGCAGTTTATCCGGGTCTGGCAATCAGCCCCAGCATTTT.

This clonotype was seen at least ten times. V is TRBV15 and J is TRBJ2-3; TRBD2 aligns across 9 bases. J was trimmed by 2 bases and V by 0 bases; bases with no gene match: 6. The CDR3 length is 17 residues. The germline CDR1 and CDR2 sequences are LNHNV and YYDKDF (reference sequence). The CDR3: CATSRDRLAGNTDTQYF. The CDR3 nucleotides read TGTGCCACCAGCAGAGATAGGCTAGCGGGAAACACAGATACGCAGTATTTT.

This clonotype was seen many times. The chain combines TRBV12-3 or TRBV12-4 with TRBJ2-3, with 9 bases identical to TRBD1. CDR3 length equals 16 residues. The V gene end was trimmed by 6 bases and the J gene end by 5 bases; junction bases not matched to a gene: 12. In DNA, the CDR3 is TGTGCCAGCAGCTTGACCCGGGACAGGGTGAAAGATACGCAGTATTTT. Translation gives CASSLTRDRVKDTQYF.

There are a few counts of this clonotype. The rearrangement uses TRBV28 and TRBJ1-2; the D gene is possibly TRBD1 (6 bases). Germline V CDR1 and CDR2: MDHEN, SYDVKM. V lost 3 bases, J lost 7 bases, and 12 bases lay in between. The length of the CDR3 is 13 residues. This CDR3 reads CASSFRRGGGYTF. DNA of the CDR3: TGTGCCAGCAGTTTCCGGAGGGGGGGTGGCTACACCTTC.

V is TRBV9 and J is TRBJ1-2; no definite D call. Looked up from germline, CDR1 is SGDLS and CDR2 is YYNGEE. Trimming removed 0 bases at V and 3 bases at J, with 12 bases between. The CDR3 is 15 residues long. CDR3 nucleotide sequence: TGTGCCAGCAGCGTAGAACCCGGGCGATACTATGGCTACACCTTC. This gives the protein CASSVEPGRYYGYTF.

The rearrangement uses TRBV29-1 and TRBJ1-1; a weak D match, TRBD1 (6 bases). CDR3 length: 14 amino acids. V lost 6 bases and J lost 1, with 15 bases in between. Germline CDR1 reads SQVTM; CDR2 reads ANQGSEA. CDR3 nucleotide sequence: TGCAGCGTCGTCAAACAGGGTAGGAACACTGAAGCTTTCTTT. Encoded protein: CSVVKQGRNTEAFF.

Comments on this clonotype: Just one base apart from a much larger clone, this may be a read error. V gene TRBV3-1 combines with J gene TRBJ2-5; possibly TRBD1 for D (5 bases). CDR1 and CDR2 from the germline V gene are LGHDT and YNNKEL (reference sequence). The CDR3 contains 18 residues. DNA for the CDR3: TGTACCAGCAGACTCACTAAGGTGTCGGCAGGGTGGCGAGAGACCCAGTACTTC. Translation gives CTSRLTKVSAGWRETQYF.

This clonotype occurred many times. The chain recombines TRBV20-1 with TRBJ2-7; maybe TRBD1 (5 bases). The CDR3 contains 13 residues. V lost 0 bases, J lost 2 bases, and 8 bases lay in between. From germline, CDR1 is DFQATT and CDR2 SNEGSKA (reference sequence). The chain's CDR3 is CSARDTTAYEQYF. For the CDR3, the DNA is TGCAGTGCTAGAGATACGACAGCCTACGAGCAGTACTTC.

A word on this clonotype: Compared with germline, one end of the junction differs, possibly owing to a read error. The chain is built from TRBV12-3 or TRBV12-4 and TRBJ2-7; 9 bases map to TRBD2. CDR3 size: 15 residues. The DNA of the CDR3 is TGTGCCAGCGGTTTCAGGCTAGCGGGGTACAATGAGCAGTACTTC. Protein: CASGFRLAGYNEQYF.

In this sample, this clonotype turned up many times. The chain couples TRBV20-1 to TRBJ2-7; TRBD1 might be the D (6 bases). The V end was cut by 1 base, the J end by 2 bases, with 9 bases between. Germline assignment: CDR1 DFQATT and CDR2 SNEGSKA (reference sequence). The CDR3 has 13 residues. As DNA, the CDR3 is TGCAGTGCTAGAGGGGACATCACCTACGAGCAGTACTTC. This codes for CSARGDITYEQYF.

The chain links TRBV10-3 to TRBJ2-7; 8 positions agree with TRBD1. The CDR3 extends over 14 amino acids. Losses at the gene ends were 6 bases for V and 3 bases for J; bases not matched to a gene: 7. Germline loops: CDR1 ENHRY, CDR2 SYGVKD. Here the CDR3 DNA reads TGTGCCATCAGCCCTGACAGGGGCGGCTACGAGCAGTACTTC. Its protein is CAISPDRGGYEQYF.

In the case of this clonotype: A clone one base away is much larger, so this may be a read error. The J gene is TRBJ2-1, the V gene TRBV9; possibly TRBD2 for D (6 bases). Trimming cost V 3 bases and J 2 bases, with 12 bases left between them. CDR3 length: 15 amino acids. CDR1 SGDLS and CDR2 YYNGEE come from the germline V gene. The CDR3 DNA is TGTGCCAGCAGCGCCTGGGGAGGCACCTACAATGAGCAGTTCTTC. It specifies CASSAWGGTYNEQFF.

With respect to this clonotype: One base away lies a much larger clone, so this may be a sequencing read error. This chain connects TRBV2 to TRBJ1-2; 9 nucleotides align to TRBD1. CDR1 and CDR2 from the germline V gene are SNHLY and FYNNEI. The CDR3 length is 14 residues. The CDR3 bases are TGTGTCAGCACAGCACAGGGGGCTATGTATGGCTACACCTTC. Protein product: CVSTAQGAMYGYTF.

The chain couples TRBV5-1 to TRBJ2-7, with TRBD2 matching 10 bases. This CDR3 is 14 amino acids long. Looked up from germline, CDR1 is SGHRS and CDR2 is YFSETQ. With 4 bases clipped from V and 3 bases from J, the junction kept 4 bases outside the gene matches. CDR3 region: CASSSGLADYEQYF. The CDR3 nucleotides are TGCGCCAGCAGCAGCGGACTAGCGGACTACGAGCAGTACTTC.

This clonotype was picked up many times. The chain combines TRBV6-1 with TRBJ2-5; D remains ambiguous. Germline assignment: CDR1 MNHNS and CDR2 SASEGT. V gave up 8 bases and J gave up 0 bases, with 10 bases separating them. This CDR3 has 13 residues. The CDR3 spells CASSSAYQETQYF. CDR3 coding DNA: TGTGCCAGCTCTTCCGCGTACCAAGAGACCCAGTACTTC.

The J gene is TRBJ2-5, the V gene TRBV6-1, with 10 bases that match TRBD1. The CDR3 totals 14 residues. J gave up 6 bases and V 5 bases, and 6 bases lay outside the gene matches. The V gene's germline CDR1 is MNHNS and CDR2 SASEGT. The DNA for the CDR3 is TGTGCCAGCAGTTCGGACAGGGGGACGAAGACCCAGTACTTC. It encodes CASSSDRGTKTQYF.

This rearrangement joins TRBV29-1 to TRBJ1-2; D is unresolved. This CDR3 has 13 residues. Germline CDR1 reads SQVTM; CDR2 reads ANQGSEA. Between the trimmed V and J ends, which lost 4 bases and 4 bases, there was a span of 13 bases. CDR3 coding DNA: TGCAGCGTTGGTCCCAGGATTAGCTATGGCTACACCTTC. The encoded protein is CSVGPRISYGYTF.

The rearrangement joins TRBV2 to TRBJ2-5; D unclear. V gave up 6 bases and J gave up 1 base, with 12 bases separating them. This CDR3 region has 14 residues. Germline CDR1 and CDR2: SNHLY and FYNNEI. CDR3 nucleotides: TGTGCCAGCAGGGTCGTTTACTCCCAAGAGACCCAGTACTTC. It yields the protein CASRVVYSQETQYF.

J is TRBJ2-4 and V is TRBV6-1; D might be TRBD1 (6 bases). The better agreement between TRBJ2-7 and the DNA end casts doubt on the J call. The CDR3 has 15 amino acids. The germline CDR1 and CDR2 sequences are MNHNS and SASEGT. This chain's CDR3 is CASSALGTPLYEQYF. The CDR3 DNA reads as TGTGCCAGCAGTGCCCTCGGGACACCACTCTACGAGCAGTACTTC.

The chain employs TRBV20-1 and TRBJ2-1; 8 bases fit TRBD1. Losses at the gene ends were 5 bases for V and 10 bases for J; bases not matched to a gene: 16. CDR1 is DFQATT, CDR2 SNEGSKA, per germline (reference sequence). There are 15 residues in the CDR3. As DNA, the CDR3 is TGCAGTGCTGGACCGCCAGGACAGGGTCACCGGGAGCAGTTCTTC. Amino acid sequence: CSAGPPGQGHREQFF.

Turning to this clonotype: One junction end disagrees with the germline gene, perhaps due to a read error. The genes are TRBV20-1 and TRBJ1-5; D call uncertain. Germline values: CDR1 DFQATT, CDR2 SNEGSKA (reference sequence). This CDR3 has 12 amino acids. CDR3 sequence (DNA): TGCAATGCTAGACTTAGCAATCAGCCCCAGCATTTT. Protein: CNARLSNQPQHF.